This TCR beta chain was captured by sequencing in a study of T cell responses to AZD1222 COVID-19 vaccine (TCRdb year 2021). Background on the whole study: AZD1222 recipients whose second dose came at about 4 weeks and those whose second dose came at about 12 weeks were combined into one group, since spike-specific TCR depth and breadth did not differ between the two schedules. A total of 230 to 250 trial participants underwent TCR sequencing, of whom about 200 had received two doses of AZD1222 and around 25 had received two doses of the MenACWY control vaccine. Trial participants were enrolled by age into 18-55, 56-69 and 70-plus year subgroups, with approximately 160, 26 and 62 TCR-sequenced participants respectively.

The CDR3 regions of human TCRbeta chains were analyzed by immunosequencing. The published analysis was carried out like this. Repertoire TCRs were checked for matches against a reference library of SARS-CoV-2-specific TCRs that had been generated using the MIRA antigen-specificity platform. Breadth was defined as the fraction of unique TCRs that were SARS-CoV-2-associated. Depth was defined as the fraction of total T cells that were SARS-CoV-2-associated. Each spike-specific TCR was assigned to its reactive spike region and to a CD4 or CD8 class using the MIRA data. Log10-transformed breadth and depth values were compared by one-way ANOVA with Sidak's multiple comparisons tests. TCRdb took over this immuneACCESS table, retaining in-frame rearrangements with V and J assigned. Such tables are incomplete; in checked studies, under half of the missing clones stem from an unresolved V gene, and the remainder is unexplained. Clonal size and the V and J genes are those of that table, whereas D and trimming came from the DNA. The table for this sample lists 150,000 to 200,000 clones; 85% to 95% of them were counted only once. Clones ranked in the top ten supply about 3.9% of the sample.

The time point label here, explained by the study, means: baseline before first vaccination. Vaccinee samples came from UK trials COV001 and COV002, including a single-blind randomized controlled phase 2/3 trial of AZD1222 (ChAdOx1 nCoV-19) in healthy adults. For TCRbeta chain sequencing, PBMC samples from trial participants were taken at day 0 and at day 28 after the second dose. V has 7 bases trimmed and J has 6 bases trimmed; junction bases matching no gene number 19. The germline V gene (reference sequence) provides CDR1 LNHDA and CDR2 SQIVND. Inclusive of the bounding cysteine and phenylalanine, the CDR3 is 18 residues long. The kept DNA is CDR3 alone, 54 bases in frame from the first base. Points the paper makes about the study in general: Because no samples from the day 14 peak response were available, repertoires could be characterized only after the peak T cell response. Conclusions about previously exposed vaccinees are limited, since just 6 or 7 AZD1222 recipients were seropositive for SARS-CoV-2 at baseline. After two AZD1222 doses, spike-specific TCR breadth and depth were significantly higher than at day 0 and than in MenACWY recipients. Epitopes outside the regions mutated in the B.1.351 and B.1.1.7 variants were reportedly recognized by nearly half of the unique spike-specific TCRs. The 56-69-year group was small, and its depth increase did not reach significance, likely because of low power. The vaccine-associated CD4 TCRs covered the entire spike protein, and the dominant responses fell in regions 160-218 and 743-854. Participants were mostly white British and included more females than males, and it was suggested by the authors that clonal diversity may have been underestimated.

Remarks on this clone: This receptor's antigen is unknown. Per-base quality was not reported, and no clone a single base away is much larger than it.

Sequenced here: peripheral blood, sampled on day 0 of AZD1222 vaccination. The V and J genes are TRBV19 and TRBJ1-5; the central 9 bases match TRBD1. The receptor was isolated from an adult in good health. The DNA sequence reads TGTGCCAGTACCGAAAGGTTGGGACAGGGAAGAGCGGCTCAGCCCCAGCATTTT. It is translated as CASTERLGQGRAAQPQHF. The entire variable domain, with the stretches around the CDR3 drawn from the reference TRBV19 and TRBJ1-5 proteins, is DGGITQSPKYLFRKEGQNVTLSCEQNLNHDAMYWYRQDPGQGLRLIYYSQIVNDFQKGDIAEGYSVSREKKESFPLTVTSAQKNPTAFYLCASTERLGQGRAAQPQHFGDGTRLSIL.